Below are 27 T cell receptor beta chains sequenced from a single sample in a study of T cells in Graves' hyperthyroidism and ophthalmopathy. TCR beta CDR3 regions were amplified from RNA. With the HTBI primer set, the TCR CDR3 went through a first round of RT-PCR. From the multiplex PCR reads, TCRdb called clonotypes with MiXCR, one entry per CDR3 protein. The table lists approximately 370,000 distinct CDR3 sequences, 14% to 15% of them singletons. Sequencing was carried out using blood. Every receptor here comes from a woman aged 25-40 years with Graves' hyperthyroidism.

This clonotype was found many times. The chain couples TRBV5-4 to TRBJ1-2, with D uncertain. V shed 4 bases and J shed 1 base, with 5 bases lying between them. Germline assignment: CDR1 SGHNT and CDR2 YYREEE (reference sequence). This CDR3 comprises 12 residues. The CDR3 DNA follows: TGTGCCAGCAGCACCGATAACTATGGCTACACCTTC. This gives the protein CASSTDNYGYTF. The variable domain in full, completed from reference TRBV5-4 and TRBJ1-2, reads ETGVTQSPTHLIKTRGQQVTLRCSSQSGHNTVSWYQQALGQGPQFIFQYYREEENGRGNFPPRFSGLQFPNYSSELNVNALELDDSALYLCASSTDNYGYTFGSGTRLTVV.

This clonotype came up a few times. The CDR3 sequence: CASSLGAGGAYNEQFF. In DNA form, the CDR3 reads TGCGCCAGCAGCTTGGGAGCGGGAGGGGCCTACAATGAGCAGTTCTTC. The V and J genes are TRBV5-1 and TRBJ2-1, with TRBD2 identical over 10 bases. Germline loops: CDR1 SGHRS, CDR2 YFSETQ. J lost 2 bases, V lost 0 bases, and 2 bases had no gene match. CDR3 length equals 16 residues.

The chain carries TRBV6-2 or TRBV6-3 and TRBJ1-2; D is unclear. V lost 8 bases, J lost 8 bases, and 9 bases lay in between. The CDR3 has 10 amino acids. Germline values: CDR1 MNHEY, CDR2 SVGEGT. The CDR3 DNA reads TGTGCCAGCGGGGATAGGGGCTACACCTTC. Amino acid sequence: CASGDRGYTF.

The chain recombines TRBV9 with TRBJ2-7; possibly TRBD2 for D (7 bases). The V gene lost 0 bases and the J gene lost 4 bases, with 11 bases spanning the gap. Germline V CDR1 and CDR2: SGDLS, YYNGEE. This CDR3 region has 14 residues. In nucleotides, the CDR3 is TGTGCCAGCAGCGTAGGGGGGGGCCCATACGAGCAGTACTTC. Translated: CASSVGGGPYEQYF.

This clonotype was seen many times. The V gene is TRBV18, the J gene TRBJ2-1, with 7 bases lining up with TRBD2. The CDR3 totals 15 residues. V lost 0 bases, J lost 5 bases, and 4 bases stayed unmatched. In germline, CDR1 is KGHSH, CDR2 LQKENI. CDR3 sequence reads: CASSPPGGKNNEQFF. The DNA of the CDR3 is TGTGCCAGCTCACCACCGGGAGGGAAGAACAATGAGCAGTTCTTC.

This clonotype was counted a few times. V and J are TRBV20-1 and TRBJ2-2; the D gene is possibly TRBD2 (6 bases). V was cut by 3 bases and J by 4 bases, with 12 bases left in between. CDR1 and CDR2 from the germline V gene are DFQATT and SNEGSKA (reference sequence). The CDR3 is 14 amino acids. As DNA, the CDR3 is TGCAGTGCTAGTGTCGGTAGCGGCACCGGGGAGCTGTTTTTT. This sequence encodes CSASVGSGTGELFF.

The rearrangement links TRBV20-1 to TRBJ2-2; D tentatively fits TRBD1 or TRBD2 (5 bases each). Germline V gene lookup returns CDR1 DFQATT and CDR2 SNEGSKA (reference sequence). The V gene lost 3 bases and the J gene lost 7 bases, with 21 bases spanning the gap. There are 16 residues in the CDR3. This CDR3 is CSASASGRANGGELFF. The CDR3 coding sequence is TGCAGTGCTAGTGCCTCGGGACGGGCCAACGGCGGGGAGCTGTTTTTT.

Comments on this clonotype: One base away lies a much larger clone, so this may be a sequencing read error. The chain carries TRBV10-3 and TRBJ1-2, with TRBD1 as a possible D gene (6 bases). With 5 bases removed from V and 3 bases from J, the gap between germline ends came to 7 bases. The CDR3 length is 12 residues. CDR1 is ENHRY, CDR2 SYGVKD, per germline. The CDR3 region has the DNA TGTGCCATCAGTAGGACAGACTATGGCTACACCTTC. Translating it yields CAISRTDYGYTF.

The V call is TRBV27, the J call TRBJ2-1; D is ambiguous. CDR1 and CDR2 from the germline V gene are MNHEY and SMNVEV (reference sequence). The CDR3 contains 14 residues. Deletions cut 3 bases from V and 9 bases from J, with 15 bases between. The CDR3 bases are TGTGCCAGCAGTTTCCTTGACTCCCGCGGTGAGCAGTTCTTC. Translation: CASSFLDSRGEQFF.

To note about this clonotype: With a much larger clone just one base away, this may be a read error. As the CDR3 is not closed by the conserved phenylalanine or tryptophan, this likely results from a read error. The V gene is TRBV5-1, the J gene TRBJ2-3; no firm D call. From germline, CDR1 is SGHRS and CDR2 YFSETQ. The CDR3 has 14 amino acids. Trimming cost V 2 bases and J 0 bases, with 7 bases left between them. The CDR3: CASSLTPSTDTQYL. CDR3 in DNA: TGCGCCAGCAGCTTAACCCCTAGCACAGATACGCAGTATCTT.

This chain links TRBV18 with TRBJ1-5; 10 nucleotides agree with TRBD1. V was clipped by 6 bases and J by 2 bases; unmatched bases: 7. This CDR3 comprises 16 residues. CDR1 is KGHSH, CDR2 LQKENI, per germline. The CDR3 spells CASSPDRGPRNQPQHF. The CDR3 region has the DNA TGTGCCAGCTCGCCCGACAGGGGGCCACGCAATCAGCCCCAGCATTTT.

The table lists this clonotype with many counts. V and J are TRBV28 and TRBJ1-5; D gene ambiguous. V was trimmed by 10 bases and J by 0 bases, leaving 16 bases between them. CDR1 is MDHEN, CDR2 SYDVKM, per germline. The CDR3 is made up of 15 amino acids. This chain's CDR3 is CATSGLGNSNQPQHF. CDR3 DNA: TGTGCCACCTCCGGGCTCGGGAATAGCAATCAGCCCCAGCATTTT.

The table lists this clonotype with many counts. This chain uses TRBV9 with TRBJ2-1; 9 positions match TRBD2. Germline CDR1 is SGDLS and CDR2 is YYNGEE. The CDR3 has 15 residues. Trimming took 0 bases from V and 9 from J; bases not matched to a gene: 7. Here the CDR3 DNA reads TGTGCCAGCAGCGTAGAACTAGCGGGTAAATTTGAGCAGTTCTTC. Amino acid sequence: CASSVELAGKFEQFF.

This clonotype was observed many times. The gene calls are TRBV18 and TRBJ2-5, with D perhaps TRBD2 (5 bases). The CDR3 has 16 residues. Trimming shortened V by 2 bases and J by 4 bases, and 17 bases separated the two germline ends. Germline-derived CDR1 and CDR2 are KGHSH and LQKENI. CDR3 region: CASSPVKGVGRETQYF. CDR3 bases: TGTGCCAGCTCACCAGTCAAGGGAGTAGGTCGAGAGACCCAGTACTTC. Filled out from reference TRBV18 and TRBJ2-5, the complete variable domain reads NAGVMQNPRHLVRRRGQEARLRCSPMKGHSHVYWYRQLPEEGLKFMVYLQKENIIDESGMPKERFSAEFPKEGPSILRIQQVVRGDSAAYFCASSPVKGVGRETQYFGPGTRLLVL.

This clonotype was seen ten or more times. V usage is TRBV11-2 and J usage is TRBJ2-5, with TRBD2 matching 7 bases. The CDR3 has 13 amino acids. With V trimmed by 4 bases and J by 5 bases, 4 bases remained unmatched. In germline, CDR1 is SGHAT, CDR2 FQNNGV. For the CDR3, the DNA is TGTGCCAGCAGCTCGACTAGCTGGGAGACCCAGTACTTC. Residues: CASSSTSWETQYF.

This rearrangement joins TRBV7-2 to TRBJ2-7; TRBD1 matches at 8 bases. J lost 1 base, V lost 1 base, and 9 bases had no gene match. CDR1 and CDR2 from the germline V gene are SGHTA and FQGNSA. The CDR3 extends over 17 amino acids. CDR3 in amino acids: CASSLVVRGRWSYEQYF. The CDR3 nucleotides are TGTGCCAGCAGCTTAGTCGTCAGGGGGCGATGGTCCTACGAGCAGTACTTC.

The chain recombines TRBV15 with TRBJ2-1; D tentatively fits TRBD1 or TRBD2 (7 bases each). Trimming took 3 bases from V and 0 from J, leaving 12 bases between them. Germline V lookup: CDR1 LNHNV, CDR2 YYDKDF (reference sequence). The CDR3 is made up of 16 amino acids. The CDR3 sequence is CATSSAGGGSYNEQFF. The CDR3 DNA reads TGTGCCACCAGCAGTGCAGGGGGGGGCTCCTACAATGAGCAGTTCTTC.

This clonotype was picked up many times. V gene TRBV2 combines with J gene TRBJ2-3; the D gene is possibly TRBD2 (5 bases). V was trimmed by 4 bases and J by 2 bases, leaving 13 bases between them. CDR1 is SNHLY, CDR2 FYNNEI, per germline. The CDR3 length is 15 residues. CDR3 DNA sequence: TGTGCCAGCAGTGTTTTCGGGGATGACACAGATACGCAGTATTTT. Its protein product is CASSVFGDDTDTQYF.

This clonotype was detected many times. This chain connects TRBV5-5 to TRBJ1-4, with TRBD1 matching over 9 bases. V lost 4 bases and J lost 8; bases outside the gene matches: 9. Germline CDR1 is SGHKS and CDR2 is YYEKEE (reference sequence). This CDR3 comprises 15 residues. The CDR3 sequence is CASSLTTGGYEKLFF. The CDR3 coding sequence is TGTGCCAGCAGCCTCACGACAGGGGGTTACGAAAAACTGTTTTTT. Looking up the rest from reference TRBV5-5 and TRBJ1-4 gives the full variable domain: DAGVTQSPTHLIKTRGQQVTLRCSPISGHKSVSWYQQVLGQGPQFIFQYYEKEERGRGNFPDRFSARQFPNYSSELNVNALLLGDSALYLCASSLTTGGYEKLFFGSGTQLSVL.

The chain combines TRBV25-1 with TRBJ1-2; 9 bases fit TRBD1. The CDR3 runs 15 residues. Trimming cost V 8 bases and J 7 bases; bases outside gene matches: 14. Germline assignment: CDR1 MGHDK and CDR2 SYGVNS. Written as DNA, the CDR3 is TGTGCCAGCTCAGCGGGACAGGGAGACTCTCGTGGCTACACCTTC. The encoded protein is CASSAGQGDSRGYTF.

This clonotype was recorded at least ten times. The chain has TRBV30 and TRBJ2-7; possible D gene TRBD1, 6 bases. V was shortened by 0 bases and J by 10 bases, with 16 bases between the two germline ends. This CDR3 comprises 13 residues. The germline V gene encodes CDR1 GTSNPN and CDR2 SVGIG (reference sequence). CDR3 sequence reads: CAWSVIGGPRQYF. CDR3 bases: TGTGCCTGGAGTGTAATAGGGGGACCCCGTCAGTACTTC.

The chain uses TRBV9 and TRBJ2-2, with a tentative D call TRBD2 (6 bases). CDR3 length equals 16 residues. Germline values: CDR1 SGDLS, CDR2 YYNGEE. Trimming stripped 0 bases from V and 4 bases from J, with 13 bases between. The CDR3 protein is CASSVVTSPRTGELFF. DNA for the CDR3: TGTGCCAGCAGCGTAGTTACTAGCCCCCGCACCGGGGAGCTGTTTTTT.

This clonotype was observed at least ten times. V and J are TRBV18 and TRBJ1-5, with a possible D match to TRBD1 (6 bases). The CDR3 covers 16 residues. Germline V gene lookup returns CDR1 KGHSH and CDR2 LQKENI. The germline V and J ends were trimmed by 0 bases and 4 bases, with 13 bases remaining between them. The CDR3 loop is CASSPPDGQFNQPQHF. DNA of the CDR3: TGTGCCAGCTCACCACCGGACGGACAGTTTAATCAGCCCCAGCATTTT.

The rearrangement joins TRBV5-1 to TRBJ2-7; a possible D gene is TRBD1 (5 bases). Trimming took off 4 bases at V and 3 bases at J, with 11 bases between the two ends. This CDR3 has 13 residues. Germline assignment: CDR1 SGHRS and CDR2 YFSETQ. The CDR3 DNA sequence: TGCGCCAGCAGCAGGGGAACAGACTACGAGCAGTACTTC. This sequence encodes CASSRGTDYEQYF.

Only a few counts were recorded for this clonotype. V usage is TRBV3-1 and J usage is TRBJ2-3; 9 bases map to TRBD1. Germline trimming cut 2 bases from V and 3 bases from J; bases unmatched to any gene: 9. The germline V gene encodes CDR1 LGHDT and CDR2 YNNKEL (reference sequence). The CDR3 spans 17 residues. This chain's CDR3 is CASSQNEGTGITDTQYF. The CDR3 coding sequence is TGTGCCAGCAGCCAAAACGAGGGGACAGGGATAACAGATACGCAGTATTTT.

This clonotype was counted at least ten times. This chain uses TRBV6-1 with TRBJ1-6; no reliable D call. Looked up from germline, CDR1 is MNHNS and CDR2 is SASEGT. The CDR3 extends over 14 amino acids. V was trimmed by 0 bases and J by 10 bases, leaving 10 bases between them. This CDR3 is CASSEAHMVSPLHF. The CDR3 nucleotides read TGTGCCAGCAGTGAAGCTCACATGGTCTCACCCCTCCACTTT.

This clonotype was found many times. The rearrangement joins TRBV13 to TRBJ2-1; D is ambiguous. The CDR3 extends over 12 amino acids. Germline V gene data show CDR1 as PRHDT and CDR2 as FYEKMQ (reference sequence). Deletions cut 4 bases from V and 4 bases from J, with 5 bases between. Written as DNA, the CDR3 is TGTGCCAGCAGCTCCAGATACAATGAGCAGTTCTTC. As protein: CASSSRYNEQFF.